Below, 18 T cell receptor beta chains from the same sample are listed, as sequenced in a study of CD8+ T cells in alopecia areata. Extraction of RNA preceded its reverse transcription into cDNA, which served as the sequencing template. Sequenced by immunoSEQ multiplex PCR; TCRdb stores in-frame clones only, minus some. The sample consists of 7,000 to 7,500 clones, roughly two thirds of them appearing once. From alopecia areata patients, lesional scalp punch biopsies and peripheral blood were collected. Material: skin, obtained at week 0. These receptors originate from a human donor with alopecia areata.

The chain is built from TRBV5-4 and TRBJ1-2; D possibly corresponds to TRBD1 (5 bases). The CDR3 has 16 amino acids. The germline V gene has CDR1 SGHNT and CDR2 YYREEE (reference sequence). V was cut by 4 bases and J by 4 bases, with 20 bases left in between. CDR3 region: CASSEPTGTDVYGYTF. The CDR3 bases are TGTGCCAGCAGCGAACCCACCGGGACGGATGTCTATGGCTACACCTTC.

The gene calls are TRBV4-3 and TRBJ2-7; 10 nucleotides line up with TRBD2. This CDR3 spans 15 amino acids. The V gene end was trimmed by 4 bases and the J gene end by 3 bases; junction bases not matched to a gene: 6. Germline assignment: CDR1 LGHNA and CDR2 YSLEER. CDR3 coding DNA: TGCGCCAGCAGCCCAGCGGGAGGGATCTACTACGAGCAGTACTTC. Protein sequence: CASSPAGGIYYEQYF.

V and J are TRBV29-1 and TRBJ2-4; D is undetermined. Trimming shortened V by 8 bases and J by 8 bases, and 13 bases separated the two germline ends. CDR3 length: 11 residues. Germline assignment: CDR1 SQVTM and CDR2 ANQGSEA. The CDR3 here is CSIPTWDIQYF. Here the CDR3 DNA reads TGCAGCATCCCGACTTGGGACATTCAGTACTTC.

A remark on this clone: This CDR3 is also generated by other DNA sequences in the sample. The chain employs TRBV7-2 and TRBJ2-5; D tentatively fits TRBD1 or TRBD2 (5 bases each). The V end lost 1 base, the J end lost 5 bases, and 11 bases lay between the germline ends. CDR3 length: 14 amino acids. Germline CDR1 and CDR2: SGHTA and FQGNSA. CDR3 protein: CASSLGGRPETQYF. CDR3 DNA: TGTGCCAGCAGCTTAGGGGGACGACCGGAGACCCAGTACTTC.

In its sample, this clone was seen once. The CDR3 DNA reads as TGTGCCAGCAGCTTAGGCCGAGAAGGGCCGAACGAGCAGTACTTC. Translating it yields CASSLGREGPNEQYF. J is TRBJ2-7 and V is TRBV11-1; D gene uncertain. Per the germline V gene, CDR1 is SGHAT and CDR2 is FQDESV (reference sequence). The CDR3 has 15 residues. V shed 1 base and J shed 5 bases, with 15 bases lying between them.

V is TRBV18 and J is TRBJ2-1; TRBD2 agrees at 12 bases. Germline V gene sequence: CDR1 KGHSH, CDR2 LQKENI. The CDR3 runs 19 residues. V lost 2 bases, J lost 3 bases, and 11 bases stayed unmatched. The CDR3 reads CASSPGFLTSGSDYNEQFF. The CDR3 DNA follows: TGTGCCAGCTCACCAGGTTTTTTGACTAGCGGGAGTGACTACAATGAGCAGTTCTTC.

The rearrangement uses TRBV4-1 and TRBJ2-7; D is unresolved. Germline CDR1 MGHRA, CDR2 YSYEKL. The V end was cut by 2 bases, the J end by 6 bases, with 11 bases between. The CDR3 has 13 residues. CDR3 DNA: TGCGCCAGCAGCCAATCATTTGACGGCGAGCAGTACTTC. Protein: CASSQSFDGEQYF.

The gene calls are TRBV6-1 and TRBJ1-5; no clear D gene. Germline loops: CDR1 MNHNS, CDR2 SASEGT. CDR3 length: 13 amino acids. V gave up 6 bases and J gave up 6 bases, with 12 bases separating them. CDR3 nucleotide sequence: TGTGCCAGCAGCCCCAGCGAGACTCAGCCCCAGCATTTT. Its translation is CASSPSETQPQHF.

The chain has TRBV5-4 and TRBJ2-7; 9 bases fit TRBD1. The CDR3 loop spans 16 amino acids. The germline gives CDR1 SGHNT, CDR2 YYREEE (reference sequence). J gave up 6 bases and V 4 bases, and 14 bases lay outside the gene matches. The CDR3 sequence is CASSTKDRGDRGEQYF. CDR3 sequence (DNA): TGTGCCAGCAGCACGAAGGACAGGGGCGATCGTGGCGAGCAGTACTTC.

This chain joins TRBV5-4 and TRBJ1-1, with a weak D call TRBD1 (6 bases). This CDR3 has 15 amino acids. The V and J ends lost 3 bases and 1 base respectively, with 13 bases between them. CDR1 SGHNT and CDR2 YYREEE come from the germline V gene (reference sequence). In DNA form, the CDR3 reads TGTGCCAGCAGCTCTCGGGGGGCGGGGAACACTGAAGCTTTCTTT. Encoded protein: CASSSRGAGNTEAFF.

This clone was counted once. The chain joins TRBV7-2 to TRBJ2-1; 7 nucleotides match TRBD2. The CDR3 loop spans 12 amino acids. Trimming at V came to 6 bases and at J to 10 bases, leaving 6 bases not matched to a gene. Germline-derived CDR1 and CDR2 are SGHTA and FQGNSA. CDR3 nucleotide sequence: TGTGCCAGCAGGGGTAGCGGGCCAGAGCAGTTCTTC. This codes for CASRGSGPEQFF. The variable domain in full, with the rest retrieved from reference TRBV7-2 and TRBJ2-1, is GAGVSQSPSNKVTEKGKDVELRCDPISGHTALYWYRQSLGQGLEFLIYFQGNSAPDKSGLPSDRFSAERTGGSVSTLTIQRTQQEDSAVYLCASRGSGPEQFFGPGTRLTVL.

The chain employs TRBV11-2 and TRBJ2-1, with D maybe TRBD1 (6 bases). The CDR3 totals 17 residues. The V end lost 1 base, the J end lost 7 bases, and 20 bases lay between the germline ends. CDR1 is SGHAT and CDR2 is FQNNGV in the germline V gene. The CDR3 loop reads CASSLASWTALRNEQFF. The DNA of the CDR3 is TGTGCCAGCAGCTTAGCGTCGTGGACAGCCTTGAGGAATGAGCAGTTCTTC.

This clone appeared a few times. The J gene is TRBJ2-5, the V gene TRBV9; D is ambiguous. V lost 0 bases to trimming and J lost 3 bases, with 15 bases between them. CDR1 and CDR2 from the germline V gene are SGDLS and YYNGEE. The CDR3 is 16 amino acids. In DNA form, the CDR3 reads TGTGCCAGCAGCGTAGGGGTAGGCAGCCCCAAAGAGACCCAGTACTTC. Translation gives CASSVGVGSPKETQYF.

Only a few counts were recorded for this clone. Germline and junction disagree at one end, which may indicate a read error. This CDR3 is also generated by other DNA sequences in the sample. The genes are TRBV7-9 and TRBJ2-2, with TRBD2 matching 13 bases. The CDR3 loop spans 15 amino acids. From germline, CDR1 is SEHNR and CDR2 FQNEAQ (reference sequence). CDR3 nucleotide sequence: TGCGCCAGCAGCCACGGACTAGCGGGGGCCGGGGAGCTGTTTTTT. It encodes CASSHGLAGAGELFF.

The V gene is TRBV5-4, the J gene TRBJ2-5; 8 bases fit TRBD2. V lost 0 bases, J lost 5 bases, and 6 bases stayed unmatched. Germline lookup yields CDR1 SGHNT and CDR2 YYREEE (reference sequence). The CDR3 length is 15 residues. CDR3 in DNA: TGTGCCAGCAGCTTGGCGGGAGGGCGGAGTGAGACCCAGTACTTC. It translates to CASSLAGGRSETQYF.

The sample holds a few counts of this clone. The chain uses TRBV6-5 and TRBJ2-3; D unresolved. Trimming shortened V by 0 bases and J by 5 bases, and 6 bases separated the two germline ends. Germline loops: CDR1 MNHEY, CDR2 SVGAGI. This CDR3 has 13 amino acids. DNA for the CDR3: TGTGCCAGCAGTTACTCCCGGCTAGATACGCAGTATTTT. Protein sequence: CASSYSRLDTQYF.

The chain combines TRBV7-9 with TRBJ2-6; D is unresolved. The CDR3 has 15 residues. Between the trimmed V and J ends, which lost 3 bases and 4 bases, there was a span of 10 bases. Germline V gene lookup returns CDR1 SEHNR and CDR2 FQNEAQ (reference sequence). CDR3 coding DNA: TGTGCCAGCAGCTTCGTTTCGACCGGGGCCAACGTCCTGACTTTC. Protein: CASSFVSTGANVLTF.

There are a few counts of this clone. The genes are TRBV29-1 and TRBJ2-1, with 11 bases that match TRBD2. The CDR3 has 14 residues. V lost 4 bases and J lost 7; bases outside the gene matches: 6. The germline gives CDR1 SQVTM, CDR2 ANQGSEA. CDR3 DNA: TGCAGCGTTGTGGTAGCGGGGGGGATTAATGAGCAGTTCTTC. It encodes CSVVVAGGINEQFF.